The rows below give T cell receptor beta chains drawn from one sample of a study of T cells in tumors after PD-1 blockade. Method: immunoSEQ multiplex PCR; TCRdb's copy keeps in-frame clones and lacks some. Here the sample spans around 25,000 clones, 80% to 85% being singletons. The sequencing here drew on PBMCs, taken after anti-PD-1 treatment. The receptors were gathered from a human donor with basal cell carcinoma. Both conserved end residues are part of each CDR3. D genes are given only for firm matches. The size of a clone is reported for some rows only, either as once, few or many, or as a class for expanded clones.

d_call j_call v_call clone_size cdr3_aa cdr3_nt
TRBD2 TRBJ2-5 TRBV2 . CASKLAEQETQYF TGTGCCAGCAAACTAGCGGAACAAGAGACCCAGTACTTC
. TRBJ1-2 TRBV12-3/TRBV12-4 . CASSLVADGYTF TGTGCCAGCAGTTTAGTGGCCGATGGCTACACCTTC
TRBD2 TRBJ2-7 TRBV6-5 . CASSLAGGTYEQYF TGTGCCAGCAGCCTAGCGGGGGGAACCTACGAGCAGTACTTC
. TRBJ1-6 TRBV6-4 . CASSAQGNNSPLHF TGTGCCAGCAGTGCGCAGGGAAATAATTCACCCCTCCACTTT
. TRBJ1-4 TRBV19 once CASRDSHNEKLFF TGTGCCAGTAGGGACAGCCATAATGAAAAACTGTTTTTT
TRBD2 TRBJ2-2 TRBV7-6 . CASSAGGAIGELFF TGTGCCAGCAGCGCCGGGGGGGCCATCGGGGAGCTGTTTTTT
. TRBJ1-2 TRBV6-1 once CASSEGAGSYGYTF TGTGCCAGCAGTGAAGGTGCCGGGAGCTATGGCTACACCTTC
. TRBJ1-1 TRBV12-3/TRBV12-4 once CASSLLNTEAFF TGTGCCAGCAGTTTACTGAACACTGAAGCTTTCTTT
TRBD1 TRBJ2-7 TRBV10-3 . CAIRGDRVVSYEQYF TGTGCCATCAGGGGGGACAGGGTGGTCTCCTACGAGCAGTACTTC
TRBD2 TRBJ2-3 TRBV5-4 . CASSSPLAGGNTDTQYF TGTGCCAGCAGCTCACCCCTAGCGGGGGGTAACACAGATACGCAGTATTTT
. TRBJ1-1 TRBV6-6 . CASSYPGGMNTEAFF TGTGCCAGCAGTTACCCGGGAGGCATGAACACTGAAGCTTTCTTT
. TRBJ1-2 TRBV5-1 . CASYGGHGYTF TGCGCCAGCTATGGGGGCCATGGCTACACCTTC
. TRBJ2-1 TRBV9 few CASSVDGTVNEQFF TGTGCCAGCAGCGTAGACGGGACGGTTAATGAGCAGTTCTTC
. TRBJ2-3 TRBV7-9 . CASSAKGSDTQYF TGTGCCAGCAGCGCCAAAGGTTCAGATACGCAGTATTTT
. TRBJ2-7 TRBV7-8 once CASSSPDATYEQYF TGTGCCAGCAGCTCCCCCGACGCTACCTACGAGCAGTACTTC
TRBD2 TRBJ2-5 TRBV18 once CASSPFSSGGQETQYF TGTGCCAGCTCACCCTTTTCTAGCGGGGGCCAAGAGACCCAGTACTTC
. TRBJ1-3 TRBV6-1 . CASSVVLEGGVHTIYF TGTGCCAGCAGTGTGGTTTTGGAGGGTGGAGTACACACCATATATTTT
TRBD1 TRBJ1-4 TRBV5-3 . CARSFRTGGMGNEKLFF TGTGCCAGAAGCTTTCGGACAGGGGGTATGGGTAATGAAAAACTGTTTTTT
TRBD1 TRBJ2-5 TRBV18 . CASSFNRPGTAETQYF TGTGCCAGCTCATTCAATCGTCCCGGGACAGCAGAGACCCAGTACTTC
. TRBJ1-1 TRBV27 . CASSPGRDNTEAFF TGTGCCAGCAGCCCCGGCAGGGATAACACTGAAGCTTTCTTT
. TRBJ1-1 TRBV5-1 . CASSFTGQTFGRAEAFF TGCGCCAGCAGCTTCACTGGACAAACCTTTGGTCGCGCTGAAGCTTTCTTT
. TRBJ1-4 TRBV4-1 . CASSPIPDRGLIEKLFF TGCGCCAGCAGCCCAATTCCAGACCGGGGCTTGATAGAAAAACTGTTTTTT
. TRBJ1-5 TRBV7-6 . CASSLLRGDSNQPQHF TGTGCCAGCAGCTTACTGAGGGGGGATAGCAATCAGCCCCAGCATTTT
. TRBJ2-3 TRBV2 large CAGAVGTASTDTQYF TGTGCCGGAGCCGTCGGGACTGCTAGCACAGATACGCAGTATTTT
. TRBJ2-3 TRBV7-3 . CASSLSQPDTQYF TGTGCCAGCAGCTTATCACAGCCAGATACGCAGTATTTT
TRBD1 TRBJ2-7 TRBV29-1 . CSVAGQSYEQYF TGCAGCGTTGCGGGACAGTCCTACGAGCAGTACTTC
. TRBJ2-5 TRBV9 . CASSVEAGAPGETQYF TGTGCCAGCAGCGTAGAGGCGGGGGCCCCAGGGGAGACCCAGTACTTC
. TRBJ2-2 TRBV5-1 . CASSLRLGGTGELFF TGCGCCAGCAGCTTACGACTCGGAGGTACCGGGGAGCTGTTTTTT
TRBD1 TRBJ1-1 TRBV19 . CASSDRGDTEAFF TGTGCCAGTAGTGACAGGGGCGACACTGAAGCTTTCTTT
. TRBJ2-5 TRBV2 . CASSPHEKDQETQYF TGTGCCAGCTCCCCCCATGAAAAAGACCAAGAGACCCAGTACTTC
. TRBJ1-4 TRBV7-9 once CASSFNSATNEKLFF TGTGCCAGCAGCTTTAATTCGGCAACTAATGAAAAACTGTTTTTT
TRBD2 TRBJ2-3 TRBV7-9 . CASSFSGGASTDTQYF TGTGCCAGCAGCTTTAGCGGGGGGGCGTCCACAGATACGCAGTATTTT
TRBD2 TRBJ2-3 TRBV10-2 . CASRPGLVVTDTQYF TGCGCCAGCAGACCTGGACTAGTCGTCACAGATACGCAGTATTTT
. TRBJ1-2 TRBV5-4 . CASSYPDRQSFGYTF TGTGCCAGCAGCTACCCTGACAGGCAGTCTTTTGGCTACACCTTC
. TRBJ2-7 TRBV5-1 . CASSWGASSYEQYF TGCGCCAGCAGCTGGGGGGCCAGCTCCTACGAGCAGTACTTC
TRBD2 TRBJ2-7 TRBV9 . CASSVGSSGGHYEQYF TGTGCCAGCAGCGTAGGTTCTAGCGGGGGCCACTACGAGCAGTACTTC
. TRBJ2-2 TRBV5-1 . CASSSALPPGGELFF TGCGCCAGCAGCTCGGCCCTCCCCCCAGGCGGGGAGCTGTTTTTT
. TRBJ1-2 TRBV7-2 . CASSPTGGNYGYTF TGTGCCAGCAGTCCCACCGGGGGTAACTATGGCTACACCTTC
. TRBJ1-1 TRBV30 . CAWGSPLGQLIQAFF TGTGCCTGGGGAAGCCCGCTCGGACAGCTCATACAAGCTTTCTTT
TRBD2 TRBJ2-1 TRBV12-3/TRBV12-4 . CASSRLAVGQFF TGTGCCAGCAGCAGACTAGCGGTGGGGCAGTTCTTC
. TRBJ1-5 TRBV27 . CASQGGQPQHF TGTGCCAGTCAGGGAGGACAGCCCCAGCATTTT
. TRBJ2-4 TRBV4-2 once CASSQATRGLAKNIQYF TGTGCCAGCAGCCAAGCCACACGGGGACTAGCCAAAAACATTCAGTACTTC
. TRBJ1-2 TRBV7-8 . CASSLLRGAYGYTF TGTGCCAGCAGTCTATTGAGGGGGGCCTATGGCTACACCTTC
. TRBJ2-7 TRBV21-1 once CASSMRGSYEQYF TGTGCCAGCAGCATGCGGGGCTCCTACGAGCAGTACTTC
. TRBJ1-6 TRBV6-5 . CASKQGQYNSPLHF TGTGCCAGCAAGCAGGGACAATATAATTCACCCCTCCACTTT
TRBD1 TRBJ2-6 TRBV5-1 . CASSSAGGLGANVLTF TGCGCCAGCAGCTCCGCAGGGGGTCTCGGGGCCAACGTCCTGACTTTC
TRBD1 TRBJ2-2 TRBV4-1 . CASSQDVVDRGLGELFF TGCGCCAGCAGCCAAGATGTCGTGGACAGGGGGCTCGGGGAGCTGTTTTTT
. TRBJ2-7 TRBV6-5 . CASRTGTQHGYEQYF TGTGCCAGCAGAACCGGGACCCAGCACGGCTACGAGCAGTACTTC
. TRBJ2-3 TRBV7-9 . CASSLRGAGDTQYF TGTGCCAGCAGCTTACGGGGGGCCGGGGATACGCAGTATTTT
. TRBJ2-3 TRBV24-1 . CATSDRTDTDTQYF TGTGCCACCAGTGATAGGACAGACACAGATACGCAGTATTTT
. TRBJ2-7 TRBV6-1 . CASSAWVVRVLLFYEQYF TGTGCCAGCAGTGCCTGGGTAGTAAGGGTCCTTCTTTTCTACGAGCAGTACTTC
. TRBJ1-4 TRBV6-1 few CASSEAGIATNEKLFF TGTGCCAGCAGTGAAGCCGGTATTGCAACTAATGAAAAACTGTTTTTT
. TRBJ1-3 TRBV9 . CASSVEPRDGNTIYF TGTGCCAGCAGCGTAGAGCCCAGGGATGGAAACACCATATATTTT
. TRBJ1-6 TRBV12-5 . CASGLVRGIRSYNSPLHF TGTGCTAGTGGTTTGGTACGCGGCATTCGCTCCTATAATTCACCCCTCCACTTT
. TRBJ2-5 TRBV5-8 . CASNLQETQYF TGTGCCAGCAACCTCCAGGAGACCCAGTACTTC
. TRBJ2-3 TRBV15 . CATSKNRVQDTDTQYF TGTGCCACCAGCAAAAACAGGGTTCAGGACACAGATACGCAGTATTTT